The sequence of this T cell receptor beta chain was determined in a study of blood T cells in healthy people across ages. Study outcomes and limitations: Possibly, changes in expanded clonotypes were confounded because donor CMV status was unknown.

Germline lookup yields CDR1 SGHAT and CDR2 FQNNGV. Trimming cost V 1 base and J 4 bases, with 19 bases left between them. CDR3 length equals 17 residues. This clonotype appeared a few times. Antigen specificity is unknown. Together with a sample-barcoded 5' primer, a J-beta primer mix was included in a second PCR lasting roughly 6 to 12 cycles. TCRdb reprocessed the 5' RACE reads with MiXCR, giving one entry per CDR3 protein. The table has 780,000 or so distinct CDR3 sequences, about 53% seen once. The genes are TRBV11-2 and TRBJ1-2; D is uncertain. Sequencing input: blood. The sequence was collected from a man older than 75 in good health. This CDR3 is CASSLVRAPSLGYGYTF. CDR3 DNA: TGTGCCAGCAGCTTAGTTCGTGCCCCTAGCCTGGGCTATGGCTACACCTTC.